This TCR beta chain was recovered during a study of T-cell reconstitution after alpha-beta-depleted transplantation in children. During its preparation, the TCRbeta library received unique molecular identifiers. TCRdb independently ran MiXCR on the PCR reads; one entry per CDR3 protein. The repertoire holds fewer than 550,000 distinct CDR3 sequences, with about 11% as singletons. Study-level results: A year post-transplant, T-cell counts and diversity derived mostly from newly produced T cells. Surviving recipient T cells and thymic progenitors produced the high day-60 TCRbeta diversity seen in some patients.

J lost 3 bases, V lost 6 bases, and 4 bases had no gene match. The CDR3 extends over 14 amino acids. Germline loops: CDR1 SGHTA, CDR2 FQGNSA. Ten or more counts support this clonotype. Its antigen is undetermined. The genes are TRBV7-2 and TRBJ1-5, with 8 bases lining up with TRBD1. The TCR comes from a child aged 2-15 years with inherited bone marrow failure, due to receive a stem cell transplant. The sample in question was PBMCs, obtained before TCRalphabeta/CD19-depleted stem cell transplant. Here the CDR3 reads CASRPDRANQPQHF. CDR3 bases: TGTGCCAGCAGACCGGACAGGGCCAATCAGCCCCAGCATTTT.